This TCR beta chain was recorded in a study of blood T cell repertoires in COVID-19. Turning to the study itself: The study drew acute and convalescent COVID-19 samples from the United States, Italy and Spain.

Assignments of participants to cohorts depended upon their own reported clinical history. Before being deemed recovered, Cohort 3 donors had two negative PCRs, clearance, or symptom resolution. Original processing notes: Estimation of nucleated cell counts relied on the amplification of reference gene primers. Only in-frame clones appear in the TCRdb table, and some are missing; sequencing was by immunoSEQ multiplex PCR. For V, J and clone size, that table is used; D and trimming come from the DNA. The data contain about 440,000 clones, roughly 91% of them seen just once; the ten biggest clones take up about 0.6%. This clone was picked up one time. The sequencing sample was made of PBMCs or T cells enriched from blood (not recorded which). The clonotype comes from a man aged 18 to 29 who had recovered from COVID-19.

The CDR3 loop reads CASSLGLDSSGMAFF. In DNA form, the CDR3 reads TGTGCCAGCAGCCTCGGTTTGGATTCGTCAGGAATGGCTTTCTTT. V usage is TRBV3-1 (or the pseudogene TRBV3-2) and J usage is TRBJ1-1; D ambiguous. The CDR3 is made up of 15 amino acids. CDR1 LGHDT and CDR2 YNNKEL come from the germline V gene (reference sequence). Between the trimmed V and J ends, which lost 4 bases and 11 bases, there was a span of 23 bases.